This TCR beta chain was identified in a study of blood T cell repertoires in COVID-19. Across the study: Nucleic acid was either cDNA or gDNA, and it came from T cells, B-cell-depleted T cells, or PBMCs.

In the source study's methods: Scientists estimated how many nucleated cells there were by amplifying reference gene primers. The repertoire was sequenced with immunoSEQ multiplex PCR; TCRdb's copy has only in-frame clones and lacks some. The V and J calls and clone size were taken over from that table, and D and trimming were inferred from the DNA. The table shows about 30,000 clones, with roughly 87% occurring only once. CDR3 length: 14 residues. V shed 5 bases and J 4 bases; nucleotides not matched to a gene: 7. The V gene's germline CDR1 is LNHNV and CDR2 YYDKDF (reference sequence). The chain employs TRBV15 and TRBJ1-1; 7 bases are shared with TRBD1. The specimen sequenced was peripheral blood. The source of this sequence is a human donor in a cohort sampled during active COVID-19. The CDR3 nucleotides read TGTGCCACCAGCTGGTTGACAGGGTTCACTGAAGCTTTCTTT. Translating it yields CATSWLTGFTEAFF.